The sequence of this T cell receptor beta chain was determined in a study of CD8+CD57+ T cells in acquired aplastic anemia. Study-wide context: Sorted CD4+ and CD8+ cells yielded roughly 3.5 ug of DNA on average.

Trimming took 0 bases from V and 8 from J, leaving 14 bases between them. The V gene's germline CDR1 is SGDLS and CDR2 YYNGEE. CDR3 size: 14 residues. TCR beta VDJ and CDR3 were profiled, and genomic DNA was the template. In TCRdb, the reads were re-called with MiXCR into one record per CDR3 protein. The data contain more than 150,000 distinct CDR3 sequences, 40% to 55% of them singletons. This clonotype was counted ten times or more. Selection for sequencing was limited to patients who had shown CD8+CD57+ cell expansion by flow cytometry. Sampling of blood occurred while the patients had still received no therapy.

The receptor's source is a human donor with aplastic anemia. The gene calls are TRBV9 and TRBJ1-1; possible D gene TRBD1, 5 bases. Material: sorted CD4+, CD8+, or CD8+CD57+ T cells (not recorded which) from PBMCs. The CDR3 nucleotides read TGTGCCAGCAGCGTAGATTCAGGGACTTACGAAGCTTTCTTT. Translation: CASSVDSGTYEAFF.